This T cell receptor (beta chain) was profiled in a study of blood T cell repertoires in COVID-19. Trimming stripped 4 bases from V and 4 bases from J, with 8 bases between. Germline V CDR1 and CDR2: LNHNV, YYDKDF (reference sequence). This CDR3 has 13 residues. Repertoires were generated with immunoSEQ multiplex PCR, while TCRdb's copy carries only in-frame clones and drops some. Altogether about 130,000 clones are present, about 85% being singletons, with the ten largest covering roughly 10%. The TCR was taken from a man aged 35 to 55 with active or convalescent COVID-19. The sample was peripheral blood. This chain connects TRBV15 to TRBJ2-1; D is uncertain. The CDR3 bases are TGTGCCACCAGCACTTCAACTTACAATGAGCAGTTCTTC. Translation gives CATSTSTYNEQFF.